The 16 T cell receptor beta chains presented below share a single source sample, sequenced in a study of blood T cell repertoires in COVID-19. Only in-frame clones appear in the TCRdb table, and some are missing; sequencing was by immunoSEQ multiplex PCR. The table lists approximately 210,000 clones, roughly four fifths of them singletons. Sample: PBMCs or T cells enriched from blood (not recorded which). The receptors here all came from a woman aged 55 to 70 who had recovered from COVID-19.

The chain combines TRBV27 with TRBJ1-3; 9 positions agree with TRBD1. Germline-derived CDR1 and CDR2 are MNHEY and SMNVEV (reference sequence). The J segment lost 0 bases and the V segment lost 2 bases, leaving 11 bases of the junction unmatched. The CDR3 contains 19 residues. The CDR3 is CASSLLGQGPSFSGNTIYF. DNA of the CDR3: TGTGCCAGCAGTTTACTGGGACAGGGCCCTAGTTTCTCTGGAAACACCATATATTTT.

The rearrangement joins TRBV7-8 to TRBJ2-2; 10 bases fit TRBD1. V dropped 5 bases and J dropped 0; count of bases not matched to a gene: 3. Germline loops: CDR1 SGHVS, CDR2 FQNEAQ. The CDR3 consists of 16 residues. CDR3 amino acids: CASSGGQGSNTGELFF. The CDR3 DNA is TGTGCCAGCAGCGGGGGACAGGGGTCGAACACCGGGGAGCTGTTTTTT.

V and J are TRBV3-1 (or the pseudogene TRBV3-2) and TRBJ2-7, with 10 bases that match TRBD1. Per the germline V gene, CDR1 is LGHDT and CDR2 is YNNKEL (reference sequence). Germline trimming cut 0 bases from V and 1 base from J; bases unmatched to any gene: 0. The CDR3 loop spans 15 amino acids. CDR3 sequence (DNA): TGTGCCAGCAGCCAAGAGGGACAGGGGTCCTACGAGCAGTACTTC. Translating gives CASSQEGQGSYEQYF.

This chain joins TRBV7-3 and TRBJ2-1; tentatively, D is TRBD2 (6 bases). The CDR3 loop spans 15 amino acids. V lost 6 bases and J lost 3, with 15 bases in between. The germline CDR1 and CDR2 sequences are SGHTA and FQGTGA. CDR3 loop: CASSPDLAIYNEQFF. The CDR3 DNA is TGTGCCAGCAGTCCTGATCTAGCGATCTACAATGAGCAGTTCTTC. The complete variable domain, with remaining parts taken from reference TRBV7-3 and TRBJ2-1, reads GAGVSQTPSNKVTEKGKYVELRCDPISGHTALYWYRQSLGQGPEFLIYFQGTGAADDSGLPNDRFFAVRPEGSVSTLKIQRTERGDSAVYLCASSPDLAIYNEQFFGPGTRLTVL.

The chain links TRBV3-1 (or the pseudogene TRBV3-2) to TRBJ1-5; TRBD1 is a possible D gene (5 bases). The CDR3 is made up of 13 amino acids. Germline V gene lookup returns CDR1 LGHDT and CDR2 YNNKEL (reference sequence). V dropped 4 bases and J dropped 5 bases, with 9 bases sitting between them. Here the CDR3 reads CASSLGADQPQHF. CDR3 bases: TGTGCCAGCAGCCTTGGGGCCGATCAGCCCCAGCATTTT.

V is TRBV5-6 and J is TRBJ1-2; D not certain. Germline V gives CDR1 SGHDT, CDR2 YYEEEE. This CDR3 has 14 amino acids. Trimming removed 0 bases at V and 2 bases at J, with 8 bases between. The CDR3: CASSLVTWNYGYTF. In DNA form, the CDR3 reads TGTGCCAGCAGCTTGGTTACTTGGAACTATGGCTACACCTTC. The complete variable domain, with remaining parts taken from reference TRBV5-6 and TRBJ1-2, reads DAGVTQSPTHLIKTRGQQVTLRCSPKSGHDTVSWYQQALGQGPQFIFQYYEEEERQRGNFPDRFSGHQFPNYSSELNVNALLLGDSALYLCASSLVTWNYGYTFGSGTRLTVV.

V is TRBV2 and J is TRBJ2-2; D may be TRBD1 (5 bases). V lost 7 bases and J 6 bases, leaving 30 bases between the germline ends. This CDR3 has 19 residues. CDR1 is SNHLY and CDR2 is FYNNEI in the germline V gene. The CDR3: CASKGNWANFEFYSGELFF. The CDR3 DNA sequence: TGTGCCAGCAAGGGGAACTGGGCCAACTTCGAATTCTATTCCGGGGAGCTGTTTTTT.

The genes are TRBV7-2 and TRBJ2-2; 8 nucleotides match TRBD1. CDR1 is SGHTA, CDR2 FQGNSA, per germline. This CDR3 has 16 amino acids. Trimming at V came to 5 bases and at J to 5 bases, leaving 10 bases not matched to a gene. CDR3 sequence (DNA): TGTGCCAGCAGCCTGCGCAGGGGGCAGGGAACCGGGGAGCTGTTTTTT. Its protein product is CASSLRRGQGTGELFF.

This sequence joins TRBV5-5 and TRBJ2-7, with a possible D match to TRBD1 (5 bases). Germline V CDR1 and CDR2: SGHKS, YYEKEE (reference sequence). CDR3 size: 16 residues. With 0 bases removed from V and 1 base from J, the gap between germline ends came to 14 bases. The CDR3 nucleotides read TGTGCCAGCAGCTTGGCCCCAGGGCAGAGGTCCTACGAGCAGTACTTC. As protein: CASSLAPGQRSYEQYF.

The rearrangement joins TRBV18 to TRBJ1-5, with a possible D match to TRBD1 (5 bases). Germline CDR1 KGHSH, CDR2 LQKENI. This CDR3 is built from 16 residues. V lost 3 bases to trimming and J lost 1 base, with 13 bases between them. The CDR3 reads CASSPAGGISNQPQHF. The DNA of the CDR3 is TGTGCCAGCTCACCCGCCGGGGGAATCAGCAATCAGCCCCAGCATTTT.

The CDR3 sequence is CASSLTDRDNEQYF. CDR3 DNA: TGTGCCAGCAGCCTTACGGACAGGGATAACGAGCAGTACTTC. V and J are TRBV5-5 and TRBJ2-7, with 8 bases that match TRBD1. The CDR3 is 14 amino acids. V dropped 4 bases and J dropped 5; count of bases not matched to a gene: 8. The germline gives CDR1 SGHKS, CDR2 YYEKEE (reference sequence).

As DNA, the CDR3 is TGCGCCAGCAGCCCCCCCCCGGGACAGGGGTACTATGGCTACACCTTC. Translation: CASSPPPGQGYYGYTF. J is TRBJ1-2 and V is TRBV5-1; the match to TRBD1 covers 10 bases. CDR1 SGHRS and CDR2 YFSETQ come from the germline V gene. The CDR3 is 16 amino acids. The ends lost 4 bases at V and 3 bases at J; junction bases unmatched: 9.

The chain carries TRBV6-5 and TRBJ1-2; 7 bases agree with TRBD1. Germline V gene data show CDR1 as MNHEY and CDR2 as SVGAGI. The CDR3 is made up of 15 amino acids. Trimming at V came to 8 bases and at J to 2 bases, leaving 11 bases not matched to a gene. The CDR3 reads CASLGRGTGNYGYTF. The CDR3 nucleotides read TGTGCCAGCCTGGGCAGGGGGACGGGCAACTATGGCTACACCTTC.

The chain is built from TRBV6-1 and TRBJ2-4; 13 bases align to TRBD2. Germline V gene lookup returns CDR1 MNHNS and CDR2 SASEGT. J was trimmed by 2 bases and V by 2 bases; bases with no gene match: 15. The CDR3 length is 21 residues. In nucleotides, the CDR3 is TGTGCCAGCAGTGAATCGGGAGGTGCTAGGACTAGCGGGAGCACCAAAAACATTCAGTACTTC. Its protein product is CASSESGGARTSGSTKNIQYF.

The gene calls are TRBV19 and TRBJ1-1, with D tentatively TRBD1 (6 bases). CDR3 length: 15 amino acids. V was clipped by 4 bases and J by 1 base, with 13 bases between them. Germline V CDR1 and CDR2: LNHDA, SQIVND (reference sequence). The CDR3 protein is CASSTHRVSNTEAFF. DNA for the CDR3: TGTGCCAGTAGTACCCACAGGGTGTCGAACACTGAAGCTTTCTTT.

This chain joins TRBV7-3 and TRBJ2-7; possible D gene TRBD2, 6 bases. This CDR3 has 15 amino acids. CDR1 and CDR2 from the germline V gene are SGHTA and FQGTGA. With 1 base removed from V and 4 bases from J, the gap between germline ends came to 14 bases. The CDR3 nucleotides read TGTGCCAGCAGCTTAAACGGGGGTTCGGGATACGAGCAGTACTTC. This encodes CASSLNGGSGYEQYF.